Sequencing of this T cell receptor beta chain was carried out in a study of blood T cell repertoires in COVID-19. Study context: Nucleic acid was either cDNA or gDNA, and it came from T cells, B-cell-depleted T cells, or PBMCs.

CDR3 size: 13 residues. The V end was cut by 5 bases, the J end by 8 bases, with 15 bases between. Germline CDR1 is SGHTA and CDR2 is FQGNSA. In the authors' workflow: Amplified reference gene primers provided the basis for estimating nucleated cell counts. Clones were sequenced by immunoSEQ multiplex PCR, and TCRdb holds only the in-frame ones, with some missing. V, J and clone size are those of that table, while D and trimming were read from the DNA. The top ten hold 1.9% of the sample, which has roughly 250,000 clones, about 89% seen once. The study recruited people aged 18 to 89 years across approximately 23 US areas. Each recovered donor of Cohort 3 presented with two negative PCRs, clearance, or symptom resolution.

This TCR derives from a woman aged 18-29 years who had recovered from COVID-19. The sample comprised PBMCs or T cells enriched from blood (not recorded which). The chain couples TRBV7-2 to TRBJ1-2; no clear D gene. The CDR3 sequence is CASSNTIPQGYTF. The DNA for the CDR3 is TGTGCCAGCAGCAACACCATTCCGCAAGGCTACACCTTC.